Below are 27 T cell receptor beta chains sequenced from a single sample in a study of OX40 agonist ivuxolimab in advanced cancers. TCRdb keeps only in-frame clones here, not all; method: immunoSEQ multiplex PCR. Of tens of thousands of clones in the sample, 86% were seen once. Sequenced here: CD4+ or CD8+ T cells sorted from blood, sampled in a trial of the OX40 agonist ivuxolimab. The receptors shown here come from an adult with an advanced solid tumor such as melanoma, head and neck, liver or kidney cancer.

The CDR3: CASRPGITNEKLFF. Written as DNA, the CDR3 is TGTGCCAGCAGACCAGGGATAACTAATGAAAAACTGTTTTTT. This rearrangement joins TRBV6-5 to TRBJ1-4; maybe TRBD1 (5 bases). The CDR3 extends over 14 amino acids. Per the germline V gene, CDR1 is MNHEY and CDR2 is SVGAGI. The V gene lost 6 bases and the J gene lost 1 base, with 9 bases spanning the gap.

The V gene is TRBV6-1, the J gene TRBJ2-7; TRBD1 aligns across 10 bases. CDR3 size: 15 residues. Germline CDR1 MNHNS, CDR2 SASEGT. J gave up 5 bases and V 4 bases, and 8 bases lay outside the gene matches. The CDR3 reads CASSGGQGVMDEQYF. The CDR3 nucleotides read TGTGCCAGCAGTGGAGGACAGGGGGTTATGGACGAGCAGTACTTC.

This rearrangement joins TRBV7-9 to TRBJ1-4; D is unclear. From germline, CDR1 is SEHNR and CDR2 FQNEAQ (reference sequence). V was trimmed by 3 bases and J by 8 bases, leaving 7 bases between them. CDR3 size: 12 residues. In DNA form, the CDR3 reads TGTGCCAGCAGCTTTCCCCCCGAAAAACTGTTTTTT. Protein product: CASSFPPEKLFF.

The chain couples TRBV7-2 to TRBJ2-7; the D is unclear. Germline CDR1 and CDR2: SGHTA and FQGNSA. This CDR3 is built from 13 residues. V was shortened by 0 bases and J by 0 bases, with 3 bases between the two germline ends. Written as DNA, the CDR3 is TGTGCCAGCAGCTTAGCCGGCTCCTACGAGCAGTACTTC. Translated: CASSLAGSYEQYF.

The chain combines TRBV20-1 with TRBJ2-1, with D perhaps TRBD2 (5 bases). With 7 bases removed from V and 7 bases from J, the gap between germline ends came to 8 bases. Germline V gene sequence: CDR1 DFQATT, CDR2 SNEGSKA (reference sequence). This CDR3 spans 10 amino acids. CDR3 nucleotide sequence: TGCAGTGGGGAGCAGAATGAGCAGTTCTTC. Its translation: CSGEQNEQFF.

The chain links TRBV7-9 to TRBJ2-3; D remains unclear. From germline, CDR1 is SEHNR and CDR2 FQNEAQ (reference sequence). The V gene lost 4 bases and the J gene lost 0 bases, with 5 bases spanning the gap. This CDR3 has 13 amino acids. CDR3 sequence reads: CASSSDSTDTQYF. The CDR3 region has the DNA TGTGCCAGCAGCTCAGACAGCACAGATACGCAGTATTTT. Looking up the rest from reference TRBV7-9 and TRBJ2-3 gives the full variable domain: DTGVSQNPRHKITKRGQNVTFRCDPISEHNRLYWYRQTLGQGPEFLTYFQNEAQLEKSRLLSDRFSAERPKGSFSTLEIQRTEQGDSAMYLCASSSDSTDTQYFGPGTRLTVL.

The chain is built from TRBV4-3 and TRBJ2-3; the match to TRBD1 covers 10 bases. The germline V gene encodes CDR1 LGHNA and CDR2 YSLEER. This CDR3 is 16 amino acids long. V lost 0 bases to trimming and J lost 3 bases; unmatched junction nucleotides: 3. CDR3 sequence reads: CASSQEPGQGTDTQYF. CDR3 bases: TGCGCCAGCAGCCAAGAACCGGGACAGGGGACAGATACGCAGTATTTT.

The chain employs TRBV5-1 and TRBJ1-2; TRBD1 might be the D (6 bases). The V gene's germline CDR1 is SGHRS and CDR2 YFSETQ. This CDR3 has 14 amino acids. V lost 0 bases, J lost 6 bases, and 12 bases lay in between. CDR3 in amino acids: CASSLATGWDGYTF. As DNA, the CDR3 is TGCGCCAGCAGCTTGGCTACAGGGTGGGATGGCTACACCTTC.

The chain carries TRBV28 and TRBJ2-7; D is ambiguous. The germline V and J ends were trimmed by 10 bases and 2 bases, with 15 bases remaining between them. This CDR3 comprises 13 residues. Germline lookup yields CDR1 MDHEN and CDR2 SYDVKM. The CDR3 region has the DNA TGTGCCACCGAAAGGACGGCTCCCTACGAGCAGTACTTC. Protein sequence: CATERTAPYEQYF.

The chain has TRBV1 and TRBJ1-4. TRBV1 is listed as a pseudogene. The CDR3 consists of 16 residues. The CDR3 DNA follows: TGCACCAGCAGGAAAGGGGGGGACAGCTGTAATGAAAAACTGTTTTTT. Residues: CTSRKGGDSCNEKLFF.

This chain links TRBV19 with TRBJ1-2; 10 bases are a match to TRBD1. This CDR3 spans 15 amino acids. The V segment lost 6 bases and the J segment 9 bases; nucleotides outside the gene matches: 13. Germline CDR1 and CDR2: LNHDA and SQIVND (reference sequence). The CDR3 sequence: CASSSTGGPVVRYTF. DNA for the CDR3: TGTGCCAGTAGCTCGACAGGGGGCCCTGTGGTGCGCTACACCTTC.

This sequence joins TRBV5-4 and TRBJ2-5, with D possibly TRBD2 on 5 matching bases. Matching the DNA end better, TRBJ2-7 makes the J call doubtful. Germline V lookup: CDR1 SGHNT, CDR2 YYREEE (reference sequence). CDR3 length: 15 amino acids. CDR3 residues: CASSPSHFEGYEQYF. CDR3 nucleotide sequence: TGTGCCAGCAGCCCCAGCCACTTTGAGGGCTACGAGCAGTACTTC.

This clone was seen more than once but under ten times. The chain uses TRBV7-2 and TRBJ2-3; no clear D. CDR3 length: 12 amino acids. Germline V lookup: CDR1 SGHTA, CDR2 FQGNSA. Trimming left V 6 bases short and J 9 bases short, with 13 bases between. The CDR3 region has the DNA TGTGCCAGCAGTTCTGTAGCCGGAACGCAGTATTTT. It specifies CASSSVAGTQYF. The whole variable domain, remainder taken from reference TRBV7-2 and TRBJ2-3, is GAGVSQSPSNKVTEKGKDVELRCDPISGHTALYWYRQSLGQGLEFLIYFQGNSAPDKSGLPSDRFSAERTGGSVSTLTIQRTQQEDSAVYLCASSSVAGTQYFGPGTRLTVL.

The J gene is TRBJ2-1, the V gene TRBV5-4; D is unresolved. V dropped 4 bases and J dropped 4 bases, with 9 bases sitting between them. The germline CDR1 and CDR2 sequences are SGHNT and YYREEE (reference sequence). There are 13 residues in the CDR3. The CDR3 sequence: CASSPDLYNEQFF. CDR3 DNA: TGTGCCAGCAGCCCGGACCTTTACAATGAGCAGTTCTTC.

V and J are TRBV10-3 and TRBJ1-1; D is ambiguous. CDR3 length equals 14 residues. With 2 bases removed from V and 1 base from J, the gap between germline ends came to 8 bases. From germline, CDR1 is ENHRY and CDR2 SYGVKD. CDR3 protein: CAISEGDENTEAFF. Here the CDR3 DNA reads TGTGCCATCAGTGAGGGAGATGAGAACACTGAAGCTTTCTTT.

The rearrangement links TRBV6-5 to TRBJ1-4, with D tentatively TRBD1 (5 bases). The CDR3 consists of 14 residues. Germline CDR1 reads MNHEY; CDR2 reads SVGAGI. Trimming took 5 bases from V and 5 from J, leaving 12 bases between them. Here the CDR3 DNA reads TGTGCCAGCAGTGAGACAGTACGGAATGAAAAACTGTTTTTT. It codes for CASSETVRNEKLFF.

The table lists this clone with a few counts. The rearrangement links TRBV19 to TRBJ1-5, with D unresolved. Germline loops: CDR1 LNHDA, CDR2 SQIVND (reference sequence). The CDR3 loop spans 17 amino acids. Trimming removed 0 bases at V and 0 bases at J, with 12 bases between. CDR3 DNA sequence: TGTGCCAGTAGTATAGATGCACAGCCGGGTAGCAATCAGCCCCAGCATTTT. It is translated as CASSIDAQPGSNQPQHF.

V gene TRBV27 combines with J gene TRBJ1-6, with 11 bases lining up with TRBD1. This CDR3 comprises 14 residues. CDR1 is MNHEY and CDR2 is SMNVEV in the germline V gene (reference sequence). With V trimmed by 6 bases and J by 7 bases, 2 bases remained unmatched. CDR3 bases: TGTGCCAGCAGAGGGACAGGGGGGAATTCACCCCTCCACTTT. This gives the protein CASRGTGGNSPLHF.

The chain is built from TRBV28 and TRBJ2-2; weak D call: TRBD1 (7 bases). Germline V gene data show CDR1 as MDHEN and CDR2 as SYDVKM. Trimming pared 7 bases from V and 4 bases from J, leaving 16 bases between. The CDR3 has 15 amino acids. The CDR3, as DNA: TGTGCCAGCAAGGAAGGGAGGACAGGCACCGGGGAGCTGTTTTTT. Its translation: CASKEGRTGTGELFF.

The rearrangement uses TRBV4-3 and TRBJ2-2; 9 bases map to TRBD2. The CDR3 runs to 17 residues. The V segment lost 0 bases and the J segment 7 bases; nucleotides outside the gene matches: 9. CDR1 and CDR2 from the germline V gene are LGHNA and YSLEER. CDR3 region: CASSQDVVAGAGGELFF. The CDR3 DNA sequence: TGCGCCAGCAGCCAAGATGTGGTAGCGGGGGCGGGCGGGGAGCTGTTTTTT.

V and J are TRBV6-6 and TRBJ2-7, with TRBD1 matching over 7 bases. The CDR3 length is 15 residues. V lost 6 bases, J lost 2 bases, and 10 bases stayed unmatched. From germline, CDR1 is MNHNY and CDR2 SVGAGI (reference sequence). CDR3 residues: CASSPGLRGPYEQYF. CDR3 nucleotide sequence: TGTGCCAGCAGCCCCGGATTAAGGGGGCCCTACGAGCAGTACTTC.

The chain combines TRBV6-5 with TRBJ1-1, with D maybe TRBD1 (5 bases). The germline gives CDR1 MNHEY, CDR2 SVGAGI. CDR3 length: 13 amino acids. V was pared by 7 bases and J by 4 bases, with 13 bases between. The CDR3 nucleotides are TGTGCCAGCAAGACAGCCTCGGGCACTGAAGCTTTCTTT. It is translated as CASKTASGTEAFF.

The chain employs TRBV28 and TRBJ1-5; perhaps TRBD1 as D (5 bases). Trimming left V 6 bases short and J 3 bases short, with 15 bases between. The germline V gene encodes CDR1 MDHEN and CDR2 SYDVKM. The CDR3 has 15 amino acids. DNA for the CDR3: TGTGCCAGCAGGCCATCCGACAGTCCCAATCAGCCCCAGCATTTT. Translation gives CASRPSDSPNQPQHF.

V is TRBV5-1 and J is TRBJ2-3; D is undetermined. V gave up 0 bases and J gave up 6 bases, with 20 bases separating them. CDR3 length: 17 amino acids. The germline gives CDR1 SGHRS, CDR2 YFSETQ. For the CDR3, the DNA is TGCGCCAGCAGCTTGGACGTCTCCCAGAAAAGGAAGGATACGCAGTATTTT. Amino acids: CASSLDVSQKRKDTQYF.

The V gene is TRBV28, the J gene TRBJ2-5, with TRBD2 identical over 11 bases. The germline V gene has CDR1 MDHEN and CDR2 SYDVKM. V lost 3 bases and J lost 5; bases outside the gene matches: 8. CDR3 size: 16 residues. The CDR3 region has the DNA TGTGCCAGCAGTTTTAACGGACTAGCGGGTCGGGAGACCCAGTACTTC. This codes for CASSFNGLAGRETQYF.

This clone was found once. The rearrangement uses TRBV27 and TRBJ1-5, with TRBD1 as a possible D gene (5 bases). Trimming pared 3 bases from V and 6 bases from J, leaving 9 bases between. The CDR3 runs to 13 residues. Germline CDR1 reads MNHEY; CDR2 reads SMNVEV (reference sequence). The CDR3 nucleotides are TGTGCCAGCAGTTTCGGGGGGGTTCAGCCCCAGCATTTT. The encoded protein is CASSFGGVQPQHF.

The V gene is TRBV5-1, the J gene TRBJ2-5; D might be TRBD1 (6 bases). Germline V gene data show CDR1 as SGHRS and CDR2 as YFSETQ. With 4 bases removed from V and 1 base from J, the gap between germline ends came to 14 bases. This CDR3 has 15 amino acids. CDR3 coding DNA: TGCGCCAGCAGCATCGAGGGACACCGCCAAGAGACCCAGTACTTC. Its translation is CASSIEGHRQETQYF.